The 10 T cell receptor beta chains below all came from one sample that was sequenced in a study of cytomegalovirus exposure and HLA in healthy donors. A multiplex PCR was run with 60 Vbeta primers and 13 Jbeta primers. Method: immunoSEQ multiplex PCR; TCRdb's copy keeps in-frame clones and lacks some. The table has approximately 170,000 clones, approximately 80% seen once; the top ten hold approximately 2.9%. Sequencing was done on a sample of PBMCs. All receptors derive from a middle-aged woman in good health and CMV-seropositive.

The chain has TRBV13 and TRBJ1-2; D is ambiguous. CDR1 is PRHDT and CDR2 is FYEKMQ in the germline V gene (reference sequence). Trimming shortened V by 2 bases and J by 4 bases, and 11 bases separated the two germline ends. The CDR3 extends over 14 amino acids. Here the CDR3 reads CASSLSGGGYGYTF. Written as DNA, the CDR3 is TGTGCCAGCAGCTTATCCGGCGGCGGCTATGGCTACACCTTC.

J is TRBJ1-1 and V is TRBV5-4; D gene unclear. The V end was cut by 4 bases, the J end by 2 bases, with 12 bases between. The germline V gene has CDR1 SGHNT and CDR2 YYREEE (reference sequence). The CDR3 contains 14 residues. The CDR3 nucleotides read TGTGCCAGCAGCCCCCCCGGTCCTAACACTGAAGCTTTCTTT. Translation gives CASSPPGPNTEAFF.

This clone was seen a single time. The CDR3 region has the DNA TGTGCCAGCAGCTTAACAGGGCCGGCCAACGAGCAGTACTTC. It specifies CASSLTGPANEQYF. V is TRBV7-9 and J is TRBJ2-7, with D possibly matching TRBD1 (6 bases). Per the germline V gene, CDR1 is SEHNR and CDR2 is FQNEAQ (reference sequence). The length of the CDR3 is 14 residues. Deletions cut 2 bases from V and 5 bases from J, with 13 bases between.

This chain connects TRBV7-9 to TRBJ2-3; D is possibly TRBD2 (7 bases). Germline CDR1 SEHNR, CDR2 FQNEAQ (reference sequence). The CDR3 is 14 amino acids. V was shortened by 1 base and J by 4 bases, with 9 bases between the two germline ends. CDR3 amino acids: CASSLGGGSDTQYF. CDR3 DNA sequence: TGTGCCAGCAGCTTAGGCGGGGGCTCAGATACGCAGTATTTT.

This clone occurred a few times. The chain uses TRBV9 and TRBJ2-1; the D gene is possibly TRBD2 (6 bases). The V end was cut by 4 bases, the J end by 10 bases, with 15 bases between. From germline, CDR1 is SGDLS and CDR2 YYNGEE. The CDR3 covers 13 residues. The chain's CDR3 is CASSPTSSVEQFF. DNA for the CDR3: TGTGCCAGCAGCCCTACTAGCTCCGTCGAGCAGTTCTTC.

This chain links TRBV6-1 with TRBJ2-7; TRBD1 aligns across 7 bases. Looked up from germline, CDR1 is MNHNS and CDR2 is SASEGT. J was trimmed by 3 bases and V by 5 bases; bases with no gene match: 7. The CDR3 is 14 amino acids. CDR3: CASSSQTGNYEQYF. The CDR3 DNA follows: TGTGCCAGCAGTTCCCAGACAGGGAACTACGAGCAGTACTTC.

The chain is built from TRBV11-3 and TRBJ2-3; a weak D match, TRBD1 (5 bases). There are 15 residues in the CDR3. The V gene lost 1 base and the J gene lost 2 bases, with 10 bases spanning the gap. In germline, CDR1 is SGHNT, CDR2 YENEEA. Here the CDR3 reads CASSLGQGNTDTQYF. The CDR3, as DNA: TGTGCCAGCAGCTTAGGCCAGGGAAACACAGATACGCAGTATTTT.

The V call is TRBV6-5, the J call TRBJ1-5; tentatively, D is TRBD1 (6 bases). Germline V CDR1 and CDR2: MNHEY, SVGAGI. The CDR3 extends over 14 amino acids. The V gene lost 6 bases and the J gene lost 7 bases, with 16 bases spanning the gap. CDR3: CASSPRGGRQPQHF. The CDR3 bases are TGTGCCAGCAGCCCACGGGGGGGCAGGCAGCCCCAGCATTTT.

The chain employs TRBV4-3 and TRBJ1-3; perhaps TRBD1 as D (5 bases). V lost 1 base and J 1 base, leaving 8 bases between the germline ends. Germline loops: CDR1 LGHNA, CDR2 YSLEER. The CDR3 has 15 residues. CDR3 region: CASSQGGGSGNTIYF. The CDR3 DNA reads TGCGCCAGCAGCCAAGGGGGCGGATCTGGAAACACCATATATTTT.

The chain joins TRBV6-5 to TRBJ1-1; D not certain. CDR1 and CDR2 from the germline V gene are MNHEY and SVGAGI. This CDR3 comprises 13 residues. Trimming stripped 7 bases from V and 1 base from J, with 10 bases between. The CDR3 DNA follows: TGTGCCAGCAAATTCACAGCGAACACTGAAGCTTTCTTT. Its protein product is CASKFTANTEAFF.